The 5 T cell receptor beta chains in this list originate from one sample, sequenced in a study of cytomegalovirus exposure and HLA in healthy donors. This table comes from immunoSEQ multiplex PCR, and its TCRdb copy is limited to in-frame clones, with some not included. Of some 46,000 clones in the sample, roughly nine tenths were seen once. Sequencing was done on a sample of PBMCs. The source is a man aged 18 to 29 in good health and CMV-seronegative.

This chain links TRBV7-2 with TRBJ1-5; D remains unclear. Trimming cost V 5 bases and J 3 bases, with 11 bases left between them. The CDR3 totals 14 residues. Germline V gene lookup returns CDR1 SGHTA and CDR2 FQGNSA. The CDR3 reads CASSLRSLNQPQHF. The CDR3 nucleotides are TGTGCCAGCAGCCTCCGGTCACTCAATCAGCCCCAGCATTTT.

The J gene is TRBJ1-1, the V gene TRBV7-6; 7 positions match TRBD1. The CDR3 sequence is 17 residues long. Germline CDR1 reads SGHVS; CDR2 reads FNYEAQ. J gave up 2 bases and V 0 bases, and 9 bases lay outside the gene matches. The CDR3 sequence: CASSLAVGGGGNTEAFF. CDR3 bases: TGTGCCAGCAGCTTAGCGGTAGGAGGGGGCGGAAACACTGAAGCTTTCTTT.

The J gene is TRBJ2-3, the V gene TRBV10-3, with D possibly TRBD2 on 6 matching bases. V was clipped by 0 bases and J by 6 bases, with 19 bases between them. Germline values: CDR1 ENHRY, CDR2 SYGVKD. The CDR3 runs 17 residues. CDR3 sequence (DNA): TGTGCCATCAGTGAGTCGGAGGGGAGACAAAAGGACGATACGCAGTATTTT. Its protein is CAISESEGRQKDDTQYF.

J is TRBJ2-7 and V is TRBV5-6; D is ambiguous. The germline V gene encodes CDR1 SGHDT and CDR2 YYEEEE. V gave up 0 bases and J gave up 2 bases, with 12 bases separating them. This CDR3 contains 15 residues. CDR3 residues: CASSLGLLDTYEQYF. The CDR3 DNA reads TGTGCCAGCAGCTTGGGACTCCTAGATACCTACGAGCAGTACTTC.

The chain carries TRBV10-3 and TRBJ1-3, with D uncertain. V lost 0 bases and J lost 4, with 7 bases in between. Germline CDR1 and CDR2: ENHRY and SYGVKD. The CDR3 is made up of 14 amino acids. CDR3 sequence reads: CAISESGRGNTIYF. The CDR3 region has the DNA TGTGCCATCAGTGAGTCCGGGAGAGGAAACACCATATATTTT.